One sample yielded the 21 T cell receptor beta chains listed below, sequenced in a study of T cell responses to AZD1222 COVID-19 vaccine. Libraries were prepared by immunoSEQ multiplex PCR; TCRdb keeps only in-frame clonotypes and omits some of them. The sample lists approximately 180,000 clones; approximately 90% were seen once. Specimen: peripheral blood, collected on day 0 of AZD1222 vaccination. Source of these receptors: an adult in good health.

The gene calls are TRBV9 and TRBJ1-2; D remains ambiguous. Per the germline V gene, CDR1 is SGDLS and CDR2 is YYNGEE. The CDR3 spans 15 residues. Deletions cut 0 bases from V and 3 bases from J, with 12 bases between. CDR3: CASSVGPIIDYGYTF. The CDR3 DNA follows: TGTGCCAGCAGCGTAGGGCCGATAATAGACTATGGCTACACCTTC. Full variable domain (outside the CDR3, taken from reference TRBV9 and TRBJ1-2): DSGVTQTPKHLITATGQRVTLRCSPRSGDLSVYWYQQSLDQGLQFLIQYYNGEERAKGNILERFSAQQFPDLHSELNLSSLELGDSALYFCASSVGPIIDYGYTFGSGTRLTVV.

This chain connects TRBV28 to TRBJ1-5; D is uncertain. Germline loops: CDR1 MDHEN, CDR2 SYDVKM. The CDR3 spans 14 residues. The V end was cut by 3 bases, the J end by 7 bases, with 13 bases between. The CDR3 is CASSLLRASQPQHF. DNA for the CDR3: TGTGCCAGCAGTTTGCTGAGGGCTTCCCAGCCCCAGCATTTT.

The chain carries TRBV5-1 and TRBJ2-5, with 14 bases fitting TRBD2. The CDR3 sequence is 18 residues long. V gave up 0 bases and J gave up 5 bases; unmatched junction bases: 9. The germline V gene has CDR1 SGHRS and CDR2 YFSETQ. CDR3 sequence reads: CASSLGLAGGVTRETQYF. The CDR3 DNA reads TGCGCCAGCAGCTTGGGACTAGCGGGAGGGGTAACCCGGGAGACCCAGTACTTC.

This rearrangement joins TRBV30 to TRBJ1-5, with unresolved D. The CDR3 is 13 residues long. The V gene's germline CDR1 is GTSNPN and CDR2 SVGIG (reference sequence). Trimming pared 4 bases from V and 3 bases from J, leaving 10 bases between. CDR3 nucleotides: TGTGCCTGGACCTCAGGATTCAATCAGCCCCAGCATTTT. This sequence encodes CAWTSGFNQPQHF. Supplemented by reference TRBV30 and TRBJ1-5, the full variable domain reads SQTIHQWPATLVQPVGSPLSLECTVEGTSNPNLYWYRQAAGRGLQLLFYSVGIGQISSEVPQNLSASRPQDRQFILSSKKLLLSDSGFYLCAWTSGFNQPQHFGDGTRLSIL.

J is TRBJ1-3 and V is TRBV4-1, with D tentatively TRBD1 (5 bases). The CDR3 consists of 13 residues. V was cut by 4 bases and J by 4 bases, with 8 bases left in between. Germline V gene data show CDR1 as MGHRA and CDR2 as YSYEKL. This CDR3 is CASSRDSGNTIYF. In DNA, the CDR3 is TGCGCCAGCAGCCGCGACAGCGGAAACACCATATATTTT.

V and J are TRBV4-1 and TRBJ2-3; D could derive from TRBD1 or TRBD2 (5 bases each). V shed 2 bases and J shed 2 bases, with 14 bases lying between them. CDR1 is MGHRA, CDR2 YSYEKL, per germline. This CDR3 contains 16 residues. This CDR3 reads CASSQLWDVVTDTQYF. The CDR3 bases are TGCGCCAGCAGCCAACTATGGGACGTCGTCACAGATACGCAGTATTTT.

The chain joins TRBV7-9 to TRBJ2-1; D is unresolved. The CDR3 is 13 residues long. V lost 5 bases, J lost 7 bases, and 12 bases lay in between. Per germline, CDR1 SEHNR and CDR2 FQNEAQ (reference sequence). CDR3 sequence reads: CASSLVVINEQFF. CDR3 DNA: TGTGCCAGCAGCCTAGTTGTCATAAATGAGCAGTTCTTC.

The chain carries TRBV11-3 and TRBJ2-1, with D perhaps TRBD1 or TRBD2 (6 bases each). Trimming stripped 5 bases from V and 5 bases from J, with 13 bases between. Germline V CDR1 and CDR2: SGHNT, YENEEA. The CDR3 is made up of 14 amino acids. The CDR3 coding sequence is TGTGCCAGCAGCCGTGGGGGGCCTGACAATGAGCAGTTCTTC. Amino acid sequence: CASSRGGPDNEQFF.

In nucleotides, the CDR3 is TGTGCCACCAGTGAACCCAGGGGACGCACAGATACGCAGTATTTT. As protein: CATSEPRGRTDTQYF. The V gene is TRBV24-1, the J gene TRBJ2-3; D perhaps matches TRBD1 (6 bases). The CDR3 is 15 residues long. The germline V and J ends were trimmed by 4 bases and 1 base, with 11 bases remaining between them. Germline V CDR1 and CDR2: KGHDR, SFDVKD.

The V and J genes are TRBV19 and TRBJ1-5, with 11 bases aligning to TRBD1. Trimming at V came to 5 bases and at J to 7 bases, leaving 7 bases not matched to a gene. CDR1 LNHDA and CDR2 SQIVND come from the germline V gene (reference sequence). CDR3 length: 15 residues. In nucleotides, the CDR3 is TGTGCCAGTAGTGGACGGGACAGGGGGAGACAGCCCCAGCATTTT. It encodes CASSGRDRGRQPQHF.

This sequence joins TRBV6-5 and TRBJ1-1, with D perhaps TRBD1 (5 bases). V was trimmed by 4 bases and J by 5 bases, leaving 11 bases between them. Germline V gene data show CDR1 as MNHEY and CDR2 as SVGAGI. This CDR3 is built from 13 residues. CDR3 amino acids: CASSFGTNTEAFF. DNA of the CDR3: TGTGCCAGCAGTTTTGGGACGAATACTGAAGCTTTCTTT.

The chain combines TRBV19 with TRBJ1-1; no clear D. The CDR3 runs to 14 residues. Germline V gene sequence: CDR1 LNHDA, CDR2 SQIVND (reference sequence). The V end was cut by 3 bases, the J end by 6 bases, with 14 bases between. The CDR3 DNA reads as TGTGCCAGTAGTATCTCGCATGTAGTCGCTGAAGCTTTCTTT. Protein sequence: CASSISHVVAEAFF.

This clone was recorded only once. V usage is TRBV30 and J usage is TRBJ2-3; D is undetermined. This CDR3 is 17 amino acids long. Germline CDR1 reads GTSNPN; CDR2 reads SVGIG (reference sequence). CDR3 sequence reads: CASINAGEAKKSGTQYF. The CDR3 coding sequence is TGTGCTTCCATAAACGCCGGAGAGGCTAAGAAGTCGGGTACGCAGTATTTT.

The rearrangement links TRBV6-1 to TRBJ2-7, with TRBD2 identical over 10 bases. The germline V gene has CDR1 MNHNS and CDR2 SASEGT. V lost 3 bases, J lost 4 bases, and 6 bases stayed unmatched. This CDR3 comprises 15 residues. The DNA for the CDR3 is TGTGCCAGCAGTGATGCTAGCGGGAGTAAATACGAGCAGTACTTC. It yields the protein CASSDASGSKYEQYF.

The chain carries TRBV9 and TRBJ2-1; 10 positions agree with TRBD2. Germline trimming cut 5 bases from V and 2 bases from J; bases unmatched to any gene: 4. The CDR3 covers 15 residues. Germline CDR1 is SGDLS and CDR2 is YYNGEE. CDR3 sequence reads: CASSSSGSAYNEQFF. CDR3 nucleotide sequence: TGTGCCAGCAGTTCTAGCGGGAGCGCCTACAATGAGCAGTTCTTC.

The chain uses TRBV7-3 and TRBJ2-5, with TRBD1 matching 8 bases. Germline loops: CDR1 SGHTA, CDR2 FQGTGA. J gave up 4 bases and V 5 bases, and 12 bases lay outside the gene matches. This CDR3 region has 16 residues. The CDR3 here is CASSPRGSGGLETQYF. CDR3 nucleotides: TGTGCCAGCAGCCCTAGGGGGTCAGGGGGCTTAGAGACCCAGTACTTC.

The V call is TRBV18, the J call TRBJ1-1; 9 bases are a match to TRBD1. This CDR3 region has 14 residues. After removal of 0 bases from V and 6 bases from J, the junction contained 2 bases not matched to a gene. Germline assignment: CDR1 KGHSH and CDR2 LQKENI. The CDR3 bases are TGTGCCAGCTCACCACCAGGGACAGGGTCTGAAGCTTTCTTT. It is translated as CASSPPGTGSEAFF. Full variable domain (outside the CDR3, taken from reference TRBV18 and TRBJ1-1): NAGVMQNPRHLVRRRGQEARLRCSPMKGHSHVYWYRQLPEEGLKFMVYLQKENIIDESGMPKERFSAEFPKEGPSILRIQQVVRGDSAAYFCASSPPGTGSEAFFGQGTRLTVV.

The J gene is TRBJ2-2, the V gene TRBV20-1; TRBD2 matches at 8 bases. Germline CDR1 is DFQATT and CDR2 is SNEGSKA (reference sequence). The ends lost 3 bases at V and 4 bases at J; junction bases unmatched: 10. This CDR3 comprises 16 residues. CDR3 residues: CSASGYREGGTGELFF. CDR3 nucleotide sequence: TGCAGTGCTAGTGGGTATCGGGAGGGGGGCACCGGGGAGCTGTTTTTT.

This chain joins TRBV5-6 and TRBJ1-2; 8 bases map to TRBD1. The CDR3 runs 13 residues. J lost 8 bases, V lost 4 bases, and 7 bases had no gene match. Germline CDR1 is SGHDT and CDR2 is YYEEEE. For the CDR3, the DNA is TGTGCCAGCAGCCCTACAGGGGGAGAGGGCTACACCTTC. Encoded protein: CASSPTGGEGYTF.

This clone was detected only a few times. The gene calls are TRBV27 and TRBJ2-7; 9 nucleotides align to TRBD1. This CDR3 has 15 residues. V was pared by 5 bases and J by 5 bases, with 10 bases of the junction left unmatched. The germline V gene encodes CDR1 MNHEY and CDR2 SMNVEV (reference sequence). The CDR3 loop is CASSAFGTGSHEQYF. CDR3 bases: TGTGCCAGCAGTGCATTCGGGACAGGGTCCCACGAGCAGTACTTC.

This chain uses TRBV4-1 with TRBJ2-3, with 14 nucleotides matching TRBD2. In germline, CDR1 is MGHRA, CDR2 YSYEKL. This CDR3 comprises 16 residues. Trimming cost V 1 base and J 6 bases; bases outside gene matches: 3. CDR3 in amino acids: CASSQGLAGGRDTQYF. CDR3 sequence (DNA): TGCGCCAGCAGCCAAGGACTAGCGGGAGGGCGGGATACGCAGTATTTT.